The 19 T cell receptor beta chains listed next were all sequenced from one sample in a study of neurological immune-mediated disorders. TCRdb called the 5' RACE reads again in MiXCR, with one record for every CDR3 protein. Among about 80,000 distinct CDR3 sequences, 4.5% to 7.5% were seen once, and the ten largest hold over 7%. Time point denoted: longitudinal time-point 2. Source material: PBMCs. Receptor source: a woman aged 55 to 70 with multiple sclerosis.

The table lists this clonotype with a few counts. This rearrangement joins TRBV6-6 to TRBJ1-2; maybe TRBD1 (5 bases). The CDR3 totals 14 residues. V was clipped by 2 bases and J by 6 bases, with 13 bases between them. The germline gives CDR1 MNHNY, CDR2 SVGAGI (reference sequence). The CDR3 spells CASSYGGYTDGYTF. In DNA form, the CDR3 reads TGTGCCAGCAGTTACGGGGGTTATACTGATGGCTACACCTTC.

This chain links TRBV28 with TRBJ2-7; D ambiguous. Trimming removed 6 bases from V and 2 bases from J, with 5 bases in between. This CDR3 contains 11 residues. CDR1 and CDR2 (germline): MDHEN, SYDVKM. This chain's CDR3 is CASSLTYEQYF. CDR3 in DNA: TGTGCCAGCAGCCTCACCTACGAGCAGTACTTC.

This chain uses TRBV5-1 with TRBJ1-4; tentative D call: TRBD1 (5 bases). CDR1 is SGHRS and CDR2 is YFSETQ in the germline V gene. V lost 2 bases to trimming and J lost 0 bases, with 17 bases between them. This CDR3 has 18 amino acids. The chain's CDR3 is CASSFRPGRAATNEKLFF. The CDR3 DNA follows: TGCGCCAGCAGCTTTAGGCCGGGACGGGCTGCAACTAATGAAAAACTGTTTTTT. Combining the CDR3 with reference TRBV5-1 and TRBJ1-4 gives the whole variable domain KAGVTQTPRYLIKTRGQQVTLSCSPISGHRSVSWYQQTPGQGLQFLFEYFSETQRNKGNFPGRFSGRQFSNSRSEMNVSTLELGDSALYLCASSFRPGRAATNEKLFFGSGTQLSVL.

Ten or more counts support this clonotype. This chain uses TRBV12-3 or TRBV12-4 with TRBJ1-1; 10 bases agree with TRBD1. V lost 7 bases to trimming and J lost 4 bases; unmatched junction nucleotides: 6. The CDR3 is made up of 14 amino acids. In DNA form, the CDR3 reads TGTGCCAGCATACCACGGACAGGGGGCACTGAAGCTTTCTTT. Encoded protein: CASIPRTGGTEAFF.

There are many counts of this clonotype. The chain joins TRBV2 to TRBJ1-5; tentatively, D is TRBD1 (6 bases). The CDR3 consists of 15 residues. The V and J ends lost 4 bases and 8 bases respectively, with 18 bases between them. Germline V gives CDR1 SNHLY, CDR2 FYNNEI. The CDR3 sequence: CASSVTGDSKEPQHF. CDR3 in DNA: TGTGCCAGCAGTGTGACAGGCGATTCCAAGGAGCCCCAGCATTTT.

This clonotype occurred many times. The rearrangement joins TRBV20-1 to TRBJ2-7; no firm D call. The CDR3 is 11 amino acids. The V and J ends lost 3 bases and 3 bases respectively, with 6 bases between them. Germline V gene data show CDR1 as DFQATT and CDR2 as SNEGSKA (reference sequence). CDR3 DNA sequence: TGCAGTGCTAGGCAACTCTACGAGCAGTACTTC. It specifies CSARQLYEQYF.

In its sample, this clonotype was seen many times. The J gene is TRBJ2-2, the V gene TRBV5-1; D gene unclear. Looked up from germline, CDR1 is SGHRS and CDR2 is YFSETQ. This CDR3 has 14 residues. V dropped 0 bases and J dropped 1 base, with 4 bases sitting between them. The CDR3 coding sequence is TGCGCCAGCAGCTTGGCGGGGAACACCGGGGAGCTGTTTTTT. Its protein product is CASSLAGNTGELFF. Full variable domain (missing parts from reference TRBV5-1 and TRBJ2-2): KAGVTQTPRYLIKTRGQQVTLSCSPISGHRSVSWYQQTPGQGLQFLFEYFSETQRNKGNFPGRFSGRQFSNSRSEMNVSTLELGDSALYLCASSLAGNTGELFFGEGSRLTVL.

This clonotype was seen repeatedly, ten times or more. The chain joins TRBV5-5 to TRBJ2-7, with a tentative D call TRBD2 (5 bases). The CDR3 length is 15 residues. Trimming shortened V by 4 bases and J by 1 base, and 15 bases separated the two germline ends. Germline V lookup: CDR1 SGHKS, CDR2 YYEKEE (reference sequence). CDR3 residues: CASSVGLAVSYEQYF. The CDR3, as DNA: TGTGCCAGCAGCGTAGGACTGGCCGTTTCCTACGAGCAGTACTTC.

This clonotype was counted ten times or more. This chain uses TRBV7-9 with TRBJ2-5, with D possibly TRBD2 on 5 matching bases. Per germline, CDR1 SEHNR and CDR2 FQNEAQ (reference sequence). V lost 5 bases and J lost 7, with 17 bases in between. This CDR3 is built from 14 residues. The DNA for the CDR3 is TGTGCCAGCAGCCCGGACGGTCGAGAGGGGACCCAGTACTTC. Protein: CASSPDGREGTQYF.

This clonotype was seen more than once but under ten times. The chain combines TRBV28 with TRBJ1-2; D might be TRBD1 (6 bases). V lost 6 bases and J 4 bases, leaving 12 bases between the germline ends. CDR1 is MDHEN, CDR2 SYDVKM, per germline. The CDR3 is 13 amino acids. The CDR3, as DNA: TGTGCCAGCAGGGACCAGGGGTCCTATGGCTACACCTTC. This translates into CASRDQGSYGYTF.

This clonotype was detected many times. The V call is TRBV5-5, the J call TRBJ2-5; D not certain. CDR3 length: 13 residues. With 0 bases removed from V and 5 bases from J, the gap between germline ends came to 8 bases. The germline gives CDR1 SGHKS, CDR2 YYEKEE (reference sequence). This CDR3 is CASSLVGLETQYF. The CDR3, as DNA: TGTGCCAGCAGCTTGGTAGGGTTGGAGACCCAGTACTTC.

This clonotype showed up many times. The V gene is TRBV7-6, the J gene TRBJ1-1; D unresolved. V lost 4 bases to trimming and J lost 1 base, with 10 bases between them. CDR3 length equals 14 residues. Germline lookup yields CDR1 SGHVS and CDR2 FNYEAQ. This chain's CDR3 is CASSSGGENTEAFF. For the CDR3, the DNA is TGTGCCAGCAGCTCCGGAGGAGAGAACACTGAAGCTTTCTTT.

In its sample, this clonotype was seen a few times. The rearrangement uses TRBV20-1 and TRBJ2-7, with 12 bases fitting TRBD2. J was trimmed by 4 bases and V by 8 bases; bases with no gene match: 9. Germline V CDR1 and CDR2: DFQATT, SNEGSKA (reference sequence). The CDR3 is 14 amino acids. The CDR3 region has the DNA TGCAGTACCGAGACTAGCGGGGGCTCTTACGAGCAGTACTTC. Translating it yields CSTETSGGSYEQYF.

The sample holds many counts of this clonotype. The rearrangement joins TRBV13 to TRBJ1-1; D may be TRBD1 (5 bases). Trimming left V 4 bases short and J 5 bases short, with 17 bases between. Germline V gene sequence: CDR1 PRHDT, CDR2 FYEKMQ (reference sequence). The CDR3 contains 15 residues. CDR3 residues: CASSSTGQGRTEAFF. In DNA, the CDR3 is TGTGCCAGCAGCTCAACCGGGCAGGGAAGGACTGAAGCTTTCTTT.

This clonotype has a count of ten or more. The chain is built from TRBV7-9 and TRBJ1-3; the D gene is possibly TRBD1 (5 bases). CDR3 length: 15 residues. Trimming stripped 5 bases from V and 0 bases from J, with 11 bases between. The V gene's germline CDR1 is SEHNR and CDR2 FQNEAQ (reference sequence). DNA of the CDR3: TGTGCCAGCAGCGAGCGGGGGAGCTCTGGAAACACCATATATTTT. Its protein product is CASSERGSSGNTIYF.

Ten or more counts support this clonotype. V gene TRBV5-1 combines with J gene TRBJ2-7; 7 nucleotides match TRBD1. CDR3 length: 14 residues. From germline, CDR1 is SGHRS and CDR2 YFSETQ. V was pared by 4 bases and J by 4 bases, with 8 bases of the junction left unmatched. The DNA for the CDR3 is TGCGCCAGCAGCCCTACTACGGGACAGTACGAGCAGTACTTC. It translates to CASSPTTGQYEQYF.

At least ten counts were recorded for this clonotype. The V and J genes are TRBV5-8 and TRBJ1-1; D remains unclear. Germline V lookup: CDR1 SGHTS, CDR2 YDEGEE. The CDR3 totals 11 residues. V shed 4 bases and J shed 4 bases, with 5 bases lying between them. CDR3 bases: TGTGCCAGCAGCCCCAGCACTGAAGCTTTCTTT. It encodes CASSPSTEAFF.

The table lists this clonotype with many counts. The CDR3 loop reads CASSLFRSQETQYF. The CDR3 DNA sequence: TGCGCCAGCAGCTTGTTCAGGTCCCAAGAGACCCAGTACTTC. The gene calls are TRBV5-1 and TRBJ2-5; D is ambiguous. Germline CDR1 reads SGHRS; CDR2 reads YFSETQ. The V end lost 1 base, the J end lost 1 base, and 8 bases lay between the germline ends. CDR3 length: 14 amino acids.

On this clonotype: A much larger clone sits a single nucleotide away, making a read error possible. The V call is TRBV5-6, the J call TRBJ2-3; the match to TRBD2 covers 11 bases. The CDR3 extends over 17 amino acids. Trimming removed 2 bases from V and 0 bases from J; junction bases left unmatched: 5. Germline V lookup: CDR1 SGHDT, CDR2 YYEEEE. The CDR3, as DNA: TGTGCCAGCAGCTTTAGCGGGGGGGGTTTTAGCACAGATACGCAGTATTTT. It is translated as CASSFSGGGFSTDTQYF.